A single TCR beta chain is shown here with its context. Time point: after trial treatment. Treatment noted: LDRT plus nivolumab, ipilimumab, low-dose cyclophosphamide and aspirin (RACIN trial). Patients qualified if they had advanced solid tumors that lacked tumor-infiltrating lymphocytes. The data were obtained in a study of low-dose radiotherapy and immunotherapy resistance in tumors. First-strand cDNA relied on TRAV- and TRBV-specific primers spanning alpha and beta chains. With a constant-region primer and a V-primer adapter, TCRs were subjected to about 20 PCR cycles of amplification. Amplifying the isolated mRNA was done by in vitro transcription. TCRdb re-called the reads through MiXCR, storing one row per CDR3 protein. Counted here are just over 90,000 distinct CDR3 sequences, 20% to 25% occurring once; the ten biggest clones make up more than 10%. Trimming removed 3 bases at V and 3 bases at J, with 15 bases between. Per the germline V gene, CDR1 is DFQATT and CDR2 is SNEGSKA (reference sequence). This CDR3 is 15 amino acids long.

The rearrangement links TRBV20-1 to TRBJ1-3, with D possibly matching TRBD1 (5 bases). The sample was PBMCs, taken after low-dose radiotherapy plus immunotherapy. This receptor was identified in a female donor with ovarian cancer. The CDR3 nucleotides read TGCAGTGCTAGGCGGGGACGGAGCTTTGGAAACACCATATATTTT. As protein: CSARRGRSFGNTIYF.